Below, 9 T cell receptor beta chains from the same sample are listed, as sequenced in a study of neoadjuvant anti-PD-1 for oral cavity cancer. The repertoire was sequenced with immunoSEQ multiplex PCR; TCRdb's copy has only in-frame clones and lacks some. The sample records about 14,000 clones, about two thirds being singletons. This specimen consisted of PBMCs, obtained before nivolumab (anti-PD-1) treatment. These receptors were obtained from a person aged 40 to 85 with oral cavity squamous cell carcinoma.

The rearrangement joins TRBV28 to TRBJ2-7, with a weak D call TRBD2 (6 bases). Looked up from germline, CDR1 is MDHEN and CDR2 is SYDVKM. This CDR3 contains 12 residues. V was clipped by 6 bases and J by 6 bases, with 12 bases between them. The DNA of the CDR3 is TGTGCCAGCAGCCTGACTAGTTCCGAGCAGTACTTC. It encodes CASSLTSSEQYF.

The chain links TRBV15 to TRBJ2-2, with 14 nucleotides matching TRBD2. There are 21 residues in the CDR3. Germline loops: CDR1 LNHNV, CDR2 YYDKDF (reference sequence). V shed 0 bases and J 6 bases; nucleotides not matched to a gene: 15. CDR3: CATSRDGMMMWTSGRPGELFF. The CDR3, as DNA: TGTGCCACCAGCAGAGATGGAATGATGATGTGGACTAGCGGGAGGCCCGGGGAGCTGTTTTTT.

This clone has only a few counts. This chain uses TRBV5-1 with TRBJ2-7; D possibly uses TRBD1 or TRBD2 (5 bases each). Trimming shortened V by 0 bases and J by 3 bases, and 13 bases separated the two germline ends. CDR3 length equals 15 residues. CDR1 SGHRS and CDR2 YFSETQ come from the germline V gene. CDR3 sequence reads: CASSLAGTVDYEQYF. CDR3 nucleotides: TGCGCCAGCAGCTTGGCCGGGACGGTGGACTACGAGCAGTACTTC. Using reference TRBV5-1 and TRBJ2-7 for the parts outside the CDR3, the full variable domain is KAGVTQTPRYLIKTRGQQVTLSCSPISGHRSVSWYQQTPGQGLQFLFEYFSETQRNKGNFPGRFSGRQFSNSRSEMNVSTLELGDSALYLCASSLAGTVDYEQYFGPGTRLTVT.

CDR3 protein: CAAGGLAGGLGTDTQYF. The CDR3 DNA reads TGTGCCGCGGGGGGACTAGCGGGAGGATTGGGCACAGATACGCAGTATTTT. The chain has TRBV30 and TRBJ2-3, with 15 bases matching TRBD2. From germline, CDR1 is GTSNPN and CDR2 SVGIG (reference sequence). The CDR3 totals 17 residues. V dropped 8 bases and J dropped 1; count of bases not matched to a gene: 10.

This chain uses TRBV27 with TRBJ2-3; 7 nucleotides agree with TRBD2. The CDR3 is made up of 17 amino acids. The V segment lost 8 bases and the J segment 2 bases; nucleotides outside the gene matches: 16. CDR1 and CDR2 from the germline V gene are MNHEY and SMNVEV (reference sequence). The CDR3 sequence: CASAPVGGGPVTDTQYF. In nucleotides, the CDR3 is TGTGCCAGCGCTCCGGTCGGGGGAGGGCCCGTCACAGATACGCAGTATTTT.

V and J are TRBV11-2 and TRBJ1-2; TRBD1 is a possible D gene (5 bases). Germline V gene sequence: CDR1 SGHAT, CDR2 FQNNGV. This CDR3 region has 13 residues. V was shortened by 0 bases and J by 4 bases, with 6 bases between the two germline ends. Here the CDR3 reads CASSLDRVYGYTF. The CDR3 DNA is TGTGCCAGCAGCTTAGACAGGGTCTATGGCTACACCTTC.

This chain joins TRBV28 and TRBJ2-4; possibly TRBD1 for D (5 bases). Germline CDR1 is MDHEN and CDR2 is SYDVKM. V was pared by 6 bases and J by 3 bases, with 18 bases between. The CDR3 loop spans 16 amino acids. CDR3 coding DNA: TGTGCCAGCAGCCCGGCCAGGGTAATCGGCAAAAACATTCAGTACTTC. Translation: CASSPARVIGKNIQYF.

This chain connects TRBV11-2 to TRBJ1-2, with D possibly TRBD1 on 6 matching bases. V lost 3 bases to trimming and J lost 7 bases, with 12 bases between them. This CDR3 comprises 13 residues. Germline V gene lookup returns CDR1 SGHAT and CDR2 FQNNGV. The CDR3 DNA follows: TGTGCCAGCAGCTTGGGAGGGGGTGTTGGCTACACCTTC. Its translation: CASSLGGGVGYTF.

With respect to this clone: An end of the junction differs from the germline gene, which may be a read error. The V call is TRBV2, the J call TRBJ2-7, with 8 bases lining up with TRBD2. This CDR3 has 14 amino acids. Per germline, CDR1 SNHLY and CDR2 FYNNEI. CDR3 nucleotide sequence: TGTGCCAGCAGTGAGTTAGCGGGGCCTTACGAACAGTACTTC. Translated: CASSELAGPYEQYF.